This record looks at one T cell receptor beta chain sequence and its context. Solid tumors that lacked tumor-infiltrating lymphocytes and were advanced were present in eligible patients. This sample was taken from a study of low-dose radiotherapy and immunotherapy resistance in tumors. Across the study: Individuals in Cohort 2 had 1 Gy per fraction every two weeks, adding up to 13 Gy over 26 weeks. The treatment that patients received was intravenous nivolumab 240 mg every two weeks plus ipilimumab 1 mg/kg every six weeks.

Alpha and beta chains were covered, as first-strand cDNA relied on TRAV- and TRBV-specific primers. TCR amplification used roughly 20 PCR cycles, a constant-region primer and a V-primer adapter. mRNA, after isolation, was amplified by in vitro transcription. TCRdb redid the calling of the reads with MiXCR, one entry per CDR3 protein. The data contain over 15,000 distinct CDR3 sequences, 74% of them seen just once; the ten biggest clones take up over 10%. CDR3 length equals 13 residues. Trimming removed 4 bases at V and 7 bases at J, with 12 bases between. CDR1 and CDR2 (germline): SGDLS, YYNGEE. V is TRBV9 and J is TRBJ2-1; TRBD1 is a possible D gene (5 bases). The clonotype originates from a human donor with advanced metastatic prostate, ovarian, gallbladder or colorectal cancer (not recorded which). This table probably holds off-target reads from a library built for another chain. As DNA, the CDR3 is TGTGCCAGCAGCCCTCGAACAGGAAATGAGCAGTTCTTC. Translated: CASSPRTGNEQFF.